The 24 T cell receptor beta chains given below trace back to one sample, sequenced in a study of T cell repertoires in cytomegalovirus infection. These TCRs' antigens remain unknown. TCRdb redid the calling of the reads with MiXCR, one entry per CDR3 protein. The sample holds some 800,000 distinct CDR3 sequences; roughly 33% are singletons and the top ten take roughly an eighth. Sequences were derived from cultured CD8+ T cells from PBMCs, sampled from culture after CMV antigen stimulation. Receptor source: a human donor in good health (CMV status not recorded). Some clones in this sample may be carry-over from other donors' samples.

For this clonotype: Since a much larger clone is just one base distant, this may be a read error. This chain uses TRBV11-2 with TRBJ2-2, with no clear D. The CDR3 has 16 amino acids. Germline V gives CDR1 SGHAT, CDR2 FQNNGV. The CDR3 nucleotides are TGTGTCAGCAGCCCGCGCTTTGAAGTACTCACCGGGGAGCTGTTTTTT. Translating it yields CVSSPRFEVLTGELFF.

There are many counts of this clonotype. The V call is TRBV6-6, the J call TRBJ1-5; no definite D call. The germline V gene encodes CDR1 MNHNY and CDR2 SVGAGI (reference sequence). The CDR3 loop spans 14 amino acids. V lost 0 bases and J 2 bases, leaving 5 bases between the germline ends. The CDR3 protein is CASSYSTGNQPQHF. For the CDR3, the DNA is TGTGCCAGCAGTTACTCGACCGGCAATCAGCCCCAGCATTTT.

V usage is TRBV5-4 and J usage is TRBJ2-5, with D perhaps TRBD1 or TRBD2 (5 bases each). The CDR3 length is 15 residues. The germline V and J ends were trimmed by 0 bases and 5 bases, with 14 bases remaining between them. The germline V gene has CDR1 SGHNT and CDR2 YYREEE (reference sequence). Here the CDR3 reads CASSLAGAPGETQYF. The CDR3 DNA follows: TGTGCCAGCAGCTTGGCCGGGGCCCCCGGGGAGACCCAGTACTTC.

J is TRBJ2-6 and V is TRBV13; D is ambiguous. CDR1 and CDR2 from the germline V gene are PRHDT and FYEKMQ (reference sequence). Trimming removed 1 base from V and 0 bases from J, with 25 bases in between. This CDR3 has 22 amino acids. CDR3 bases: TGTGCCAGCAGCTTAGCGCAAACGGACCTCCTTCTACACGACTCTGGGGCCAACGTCCTGACTTTC. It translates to CASSLAQTDLLLHDSGANVLTF.

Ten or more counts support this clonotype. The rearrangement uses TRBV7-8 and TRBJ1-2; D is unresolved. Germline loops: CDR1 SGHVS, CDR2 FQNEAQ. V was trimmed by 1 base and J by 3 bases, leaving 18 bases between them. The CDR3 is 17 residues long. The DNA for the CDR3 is TGTGCCAGCAGCTTAGATGGATTAGCAAGGGCAGACTATGGCTACACCTTC. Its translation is CASSLDGLARADYGYTF.

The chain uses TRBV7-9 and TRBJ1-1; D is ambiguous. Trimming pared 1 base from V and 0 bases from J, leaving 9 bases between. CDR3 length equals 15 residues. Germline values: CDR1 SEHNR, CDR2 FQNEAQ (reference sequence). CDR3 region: CASSLVSNLNTEAFF. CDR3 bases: TGTGCCAGCAGCTTAGTTAGCAACCTGAACACTGAAGCTTTCTTT.

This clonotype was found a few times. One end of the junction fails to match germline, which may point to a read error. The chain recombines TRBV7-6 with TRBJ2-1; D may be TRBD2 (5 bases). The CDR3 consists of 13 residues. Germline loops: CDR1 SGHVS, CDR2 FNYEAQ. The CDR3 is CVSSLALANEQFF. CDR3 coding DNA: TGTGTCAGCAGCTTAGCGCTGGCGAATGAGCAGTTCTTC.

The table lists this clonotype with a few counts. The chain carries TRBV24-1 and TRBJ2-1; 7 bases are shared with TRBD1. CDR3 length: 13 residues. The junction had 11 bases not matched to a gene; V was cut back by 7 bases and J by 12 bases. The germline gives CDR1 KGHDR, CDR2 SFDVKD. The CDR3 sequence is CATRTRNDRAQFF. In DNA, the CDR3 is TGTGCCACCAGAACCCGAAACGACAGGGCGCAGTTCTTC.

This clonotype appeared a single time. CDR3 sequence (DNA): TGTGCCAGCAGTTTCCTAGCGGGGGGAGATACGCAGTATTTT. As protein: CASSFLAGGDTQYF. The chain couples TRBV12-3 or TRBV12-4 to TRBJ2-3; the match to TRBD2 covers 11 bases. The CDR3 contains 14 residues. Trimming took 3 bases from V and 5 from J; bases not matched to a gene: 1.

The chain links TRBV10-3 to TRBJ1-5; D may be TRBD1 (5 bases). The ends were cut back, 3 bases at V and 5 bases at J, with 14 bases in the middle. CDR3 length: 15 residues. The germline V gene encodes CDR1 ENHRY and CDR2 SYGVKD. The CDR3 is CAISDRSGYYQPQHF. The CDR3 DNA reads TGTGCCATCAGTGATAGATCAGGGTACTATCAGCCCCAGCATTTT.

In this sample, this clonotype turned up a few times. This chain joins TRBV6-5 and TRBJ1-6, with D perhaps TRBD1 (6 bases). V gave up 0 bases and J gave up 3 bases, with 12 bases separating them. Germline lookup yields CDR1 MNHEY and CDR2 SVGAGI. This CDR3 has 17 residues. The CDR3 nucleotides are TGTGCCAGCAGTTACTCCGGACAGAGCGGCTATAATTCACCCCTCCACTTT. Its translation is CASSYSGQSGYNSPLHF.

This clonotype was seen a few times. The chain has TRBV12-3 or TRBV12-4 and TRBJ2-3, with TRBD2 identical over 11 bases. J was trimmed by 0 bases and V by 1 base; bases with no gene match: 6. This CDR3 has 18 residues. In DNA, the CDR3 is TGTGCCAGCAGTTTAGTACTAGCGGGGGTTAGGAGCACAGATACGCAGTATTTT. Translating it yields CASSLVLAGVRSTDTQYF.

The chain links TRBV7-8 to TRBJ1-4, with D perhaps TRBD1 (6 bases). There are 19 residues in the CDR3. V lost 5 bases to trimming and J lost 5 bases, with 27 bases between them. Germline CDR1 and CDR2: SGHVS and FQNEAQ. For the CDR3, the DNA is TGTGCCAGCAGCCGACCCATTACCTCCGGGACACCCGGAAATGAAAAACTGTTTTTT. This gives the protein CASSRPITSGTPGNEKLFF.

The CDR3 region has the DNA TGTGCCAGACCGGACAGAGATGGCACAGATACGCAGTATTTT. It codes for CARPDRDGTDTQYF. The chain links TRBV6-2 or TRBV6-3 to TRBJ2-3; a possible D gene is TRBD1 (6 bases). Looked up from germline, CDR1 is MNHEY and CDR2 is SVGEGT. The CDR3 extends over 14 amino acids. V dropped 9 bases and J dropped 1 base, with 14 bases sitting between them.

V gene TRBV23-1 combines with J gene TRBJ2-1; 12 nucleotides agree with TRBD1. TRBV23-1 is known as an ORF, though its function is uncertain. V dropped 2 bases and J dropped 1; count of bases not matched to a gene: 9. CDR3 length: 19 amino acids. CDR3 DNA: TGCGCCAGCAGTCAACCGGGACAGGGGGCTCGGTGGTCCTACAATGAGCAGTTCTTC. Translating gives CASSQPGQGARWSYNEQFF.

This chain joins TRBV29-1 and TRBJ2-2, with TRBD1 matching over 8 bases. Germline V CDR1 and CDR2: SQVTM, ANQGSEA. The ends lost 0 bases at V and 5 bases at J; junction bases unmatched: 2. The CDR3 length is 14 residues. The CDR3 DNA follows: TGCAGCGTTGAAGACAGGGGGCAGACCGGGGAGCTGTTTTTT. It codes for CSVEDRGQTGELFF.

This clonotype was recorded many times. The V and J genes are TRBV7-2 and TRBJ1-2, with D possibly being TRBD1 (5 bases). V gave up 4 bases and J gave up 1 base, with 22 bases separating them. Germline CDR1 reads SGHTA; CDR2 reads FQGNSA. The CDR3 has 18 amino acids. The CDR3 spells CASSSRWVGQGLNYGYTF. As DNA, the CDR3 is TGTGCCAGCAGCTCTCGTTGGGTAGGGCAGGGCCTTAACTATGGCTACACCTTC.

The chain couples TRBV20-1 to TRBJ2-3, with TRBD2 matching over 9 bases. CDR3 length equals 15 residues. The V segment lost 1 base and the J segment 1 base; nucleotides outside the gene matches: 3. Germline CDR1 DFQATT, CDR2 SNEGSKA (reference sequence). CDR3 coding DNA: TGCAGTGCTAGAGGACTAGCGGAGCGCACAGATACGCAGTATTTT. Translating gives CSARGLAERTDTQYF.

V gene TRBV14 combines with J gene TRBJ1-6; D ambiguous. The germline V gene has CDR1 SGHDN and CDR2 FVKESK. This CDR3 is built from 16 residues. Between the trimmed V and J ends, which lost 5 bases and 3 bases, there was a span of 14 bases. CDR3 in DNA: TGTGCCAGCAGCGTCAGGCATCTGGGCTATAATTCACCCCTCCACTTT. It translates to CASSVRHLGYNSPLHF.

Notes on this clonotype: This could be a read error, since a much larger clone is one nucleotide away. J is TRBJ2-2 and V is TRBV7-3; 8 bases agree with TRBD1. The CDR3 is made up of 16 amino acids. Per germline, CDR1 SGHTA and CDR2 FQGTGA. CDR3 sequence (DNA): TGTGCCAGCAGCTTAAGAACAGGGGGGAACACCGGGGTGCTGTTTTTT. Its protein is CASSLRTGGNTGVLFF.

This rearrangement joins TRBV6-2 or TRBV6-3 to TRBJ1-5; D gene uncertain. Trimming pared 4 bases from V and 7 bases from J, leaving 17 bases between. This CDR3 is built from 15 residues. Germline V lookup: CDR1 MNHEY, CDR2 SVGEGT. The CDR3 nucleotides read TGTGCCAGCAGTTCTGAGCCGAAGACCCGCCAGCCCCAGCATTTT. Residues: CASSSEPKTRQPQHF.

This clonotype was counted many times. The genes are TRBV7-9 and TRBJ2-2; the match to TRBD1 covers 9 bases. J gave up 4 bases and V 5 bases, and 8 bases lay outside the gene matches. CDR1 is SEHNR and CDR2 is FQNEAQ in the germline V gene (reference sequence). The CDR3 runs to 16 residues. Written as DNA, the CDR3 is TGTGCCAGCAGCGCCGCCGGGACAGGGACCACCGGGGAGCTGTTTTTT. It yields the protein CASSAAGTGTTGELFF.

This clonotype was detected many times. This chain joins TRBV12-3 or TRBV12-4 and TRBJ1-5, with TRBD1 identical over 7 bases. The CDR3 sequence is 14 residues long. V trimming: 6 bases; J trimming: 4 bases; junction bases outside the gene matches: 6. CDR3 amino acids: CASSPDRDNQPQHF. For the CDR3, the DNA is TGTGCCAGCAGCCCCGACAGGGATAATCAGCCCCAGCATTTT.

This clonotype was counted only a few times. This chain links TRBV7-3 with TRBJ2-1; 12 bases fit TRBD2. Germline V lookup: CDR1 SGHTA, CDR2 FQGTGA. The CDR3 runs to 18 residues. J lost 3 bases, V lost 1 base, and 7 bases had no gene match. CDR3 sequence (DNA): TGTGCCAGCAGCTTAATGGCTAGCGGGGGGGCTGGCTACAATGAGCAGTTCTTC. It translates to CASSLMASGGAGYNEQFF.